This is a list of T cell receptor beta chains from one sample in a study of cytomegalovirus exposure and HLA in healthy donors. This table comes from immunoSEQ multiplex PCR, and its TCRdb copy is limited to in-frame clones, with some not included. The sample lists about 130,000 clones, roughly nine tenths occurring once. Sequenced material: PBMCs. All receptors come from a woman aged 18 to 35 in good health and CMV-seronegative. Each CDR3 is given with its conserved first and last residue. A D gene is named only where the DNA matches it firmly. Size values are once, few and many counts, or a class for expanded clones, and some rows have none.

J,size,D,V,CDR3,DNA
TRBJ1-6,few,TRBD1,TRBV27,CASSWTGKDSPLHF,TGTGCCAGCAGTTGGACAGGCAAGGATTCACCCCTCCACTTT
TRBJ2-2,NA,NA,TRBV6-1,CASSLGVTGELFF,TGTGCCAGCAGTCTCGGGGTCACCGGGGAGCTGTTTTTT
TRBJ2-7,NA,TRBD2,TRBV19,CASSIIPASGYEQYF,TGTGCCAGTAGTATAATCCCCGCTAGCGGCTACGAGCAGTACTTC
TRBJ1-3,NA,NA,TRBV25-1,CASRDSGSSGNTIYF,TGTGCCAGCAGAGACAGTGGAAGCTCTGGAAACACCATATATTTT
TRBJ2-5,NA,NA,TRBV4-1,CASSRASRETQYF,TGCGCCAGCAGCCGGGCATCCCGGGAGACCCAGTACTTC
TRBJ1-2,NA,NA,TRBV5-6,CASSLVSLDGYTF,TGTGCCAGCAGCTTAGTGAGTCTAGATGGCTACACCTTC
TRBJ1-2,NA,NA,TRBV7-2,CASSFRSNYGYTF,TGTGCCAGCAGCTTTCGGTCTAACTATGGCTACACCTTC
TRBJ1-3,NA,NA,TRBV7-9,CASSLVARGLYSGSTIYF,TGTGCCAGCAGCTTAGTTGCTCGAGGGCTCTACTCTGGAAGCACCATATATTTT
TRBJ2-7,once,TRBD2,TRBV4-3,CASSQGSGSSYEQYF,TGCGCCAGCAGCCAAGGTAGCGGGAGCTCCTACGAGCAGTACTTC
TRBJ1-1,NA,NA,TRBV5-1,CASSLDFGQLNTEAFF,TGCGCCAGCAGCTTAGACTTCGGACAGCTGAACACTGAAGCTTTCTTT
TRBJ1-1,NA,NA,TRBV18,CASSRSQGTEAFF,TGTGCCAGCTCCCGAAGCCAGGGCACTGAAGCTTTCTTT
TRBJ1-4,NA,NA,TRBV2,CASRNPRDGTPNEKLFF,TGTGCCAGCAGAAACCCAAGGGATGGGACACCGAATGAAAAACTGTTTTTT
TRBJ2-5,NA,NA,TRBV6-5,CASSYRDHFVAQYF,TGTGCCAGCAGTTACCGGGATCACTTCGTGGCCCAGTACTTC
TRBJ1-1,once,TRBD1,TRBV28,CASSSPGTGGHNTEAFF,TGTGCCAGCAGTTCTCCAGGTACAGGGGGCCACAACACTGAAGCTTTCTTT
TRBJ2-3,once,TRBD2,TRBV2,CASRTSGGTDTQYF,TGTGCCAGCAGGACGAGCGGGGGTACAGATACGCAGTATTTT